This T cell receptor beta chain was recovered during a study of cytomegalovirus exposure and HLA in healthy donors. General study results and limits: A subsequent analysis found that TCR clusters from the first cohort also tended to co-occur in the roughly 120 validation repertoires, with approximately 94% of cluster scores above 0.

Profiling relied on immunoSEQ multiplex PCR, and the TCRdb table lists in-frame clones only, not all of them. In the table there are some 120,000 clones, over 65% of which are singletons. On this clone: Its specificity is unknown.

CDR1 is MGHRA, CDR2 YSYEKL, per germline. CDR3 length: 17 residues. The ends lost 0 bases at V and 4 bases at J; junction bases unmatched: 8. The sequenced sample was PBMCs. This chain joins TRBV4-1 and TRBJ2-2; 7 bases agree with TRBD1. This TCR came from a woman aged 25 to 39 in good health and CMV-seronegative. CDR3 sequence reads: CASSQEFVGGPTGELFF. CDR3 sequence (DNA): TGCGCCAGCAGCCAAGAGTTCGTAGGGGGCCCCACCGGGGAGCTGTTTTTT.